These 16 T cell receptor beta chains originate from one sample sequenced in a study of T cells in localized non-small cell lung cancer. Repertoires were generated with immunoSEQ multiplex PCR, while TCRdb's copy carries only in-frame clones and drops some. The sample lists about 24,000 clones, 88% occurring once. This material consisted of PBMCs, taken before any cancer treatment. Receptors were obtained from a man aged 40 to 69 with stage II lung adenocarcinoma.

The V call is TRBV10-2, the J call TRBJ2-2, with 10 bases aligning to TRBD2. The V segment lost 6 bases and the J segment 5 bases; nucleotides outside the gene matches: 12. The CDR3 length is 17 residues. Germline lookup yields CDR1 WSHSY and CDR2 SAAADI. The CDR3 is CASRGTSARRWTGELFF. For the CDR3, the DNA is TGCGCCAGCAGAGGGACTAGCGCACGGAGATGGACCGGGGAGCTGTTTTTT.

J is TRBJ1-5 and V is TRBV19; D gene uncertain. The V and J ends lost 4 bases and 0 bases respectively, with 10 bases between them. The CDR3 consists of 15 residues. The V gene's germline CDR1 is LNHDA and CDR2 SQIVND (reference sequence). CDR3 protein: CASSTGGISNQPQHF. Written as DNA, the CDR3 is TGTGCCAGTAGTACGGGAGGGATTAGCAATCAGCCCCAGCATTTT. The variable domain in full, completed from reference TRBV19 and TRBJ1-5, reads DGGITQSPKYLFRKEGQNVTLSCEQNLNHDAMYWYRQDPGQGLRLIYYSQIVNDFQKGDIAEGYSVSREKKESFPLTVTSAQKNPTAFYLCASSTGGISNQPQHFGDGTRLSIL.

V is TRBV5-6 and J is TRBJ2-7; 8 nucleotides match TRBD2. V was clipped by 2 bases and J by 3 bases; unmatched bases: 4. CDR3 length: 14 residues. CDR1 is SGHDT, CDR2 YYEEEE, per germline. The CDR3 reads CASSFGLALYEQYF. Here the CDR3 DNA reads TGTGCCAGCAGCTTCGGACTAGCCCTCTACGAGCAGTACTTC. Complete variable domain (other parts from reference TRBV5-6 and TRBJ2-7): DAGVTQSPTHLIKTRGQQVTLRCSPKSGHDTVSWYQQALGQGPQFIFQYYEEEERQRGNFPDRFSGHQFPNYSSELNVNALLLGDSALYLCASSFGLALYEQYFGPGTRLTVT.

This chain joins TRBV5-1 and TRBJ2-6; D not resolved. The CDR3 totals 17 residues. Looked up from germline, CDR1 is SGHRS and CDR2 is YFSETQ. V gave up 0 bases and J gave up 0 bases, with 10 bases separating them. The CDR3 spells CASSLVGEGSGANVLTF. Here the CDR3 DNA reads TGCGCCAGCAGCTTGGTTGGGGAAGGCTCTGGGGCCAACGTCCTGACTTTC. Using reference TRBV5-1 and TRBJ2-6 for the parts outside the CDR3, the full variable domain is KAGVTQTPRYLIKTRGQQVTLSCSPISGHRSVSWYQQTPGQGLQFLFEYFSETQRNKGNFPGRFSGRQFSNSRSEMNVSTLELGDSALYLCASSLVGEGSGANVLTFGAGSRLTVL.

The chain uses TRBV5-4 and TRBJ1-1, with 7 bases that match TRBD1. Looked up from germline, CDR1 is SGHNT and CDR2 is YYREEE (reference sequence). The CDR3 consists of 15 residues. V was pared by 4 bases and J by 4 bases, with 10 bases of the junction left unmatched. The DNA of the CDR3 is TGTGCCAGCAGCGACCGCAGGGGGGCAGGCACTGAAGCTTTCTTT. Protein sequence: CASSDRRGAGTEAFF.

This chain uses TRBV28 with TRBJ1-2; tentatively, D is TRBD1 (5 bases). This CDR3 spans 15 amino acids. V gave up 6 bases and J gave up 3 bases, with 17 bases separating them. Germline V CDR1 and CDR2: MDHEN, SYDVKM. The CDR3 DNA reads TGTGCCAGCAGCAAAATTGTCGACAGCTACTATGGCTACACCTTC. As protein: CASSKIVDSYYGYTF.

The chain combines TRBV11-3 with TRBJ1-2; D possibly corresponds to TRBD1 (5 bases). Looked up from germline, CDR1 is SGHNT and CDR2 is YENEEA. The CDR3 length is 13 residues. The CDR3 nucleotides read TGTGCGAGCTGCCGAGGGGAGGACTATGGCTACACCTTC. Its protein product is CASCRGEDYGYTF.

The chain uses TRBV30 and TRBJ2-3; D gene uncertain. The CDR3 totals 13 residues. With 2 bases removed from V and 9 bases from J, the gap between germline ends came to 15 bases. The V gene's germline CDR1 is GTSNPN and CDR2 SVGIG (reference sequence). The CDR3 loop reads CAWSRLPVGTQYF. CDR3 DNA: TGTGCCTGGAGTCGTCTTCCCGTCGGGACGCAGTATTTT.

The chain employs TRBV7-2 and TRBJ1-4; no firm D call. The ends were cut back, 5 bases at V and 8 bases at J, with 15 bases in the middle. Germline CDR1 is SGHTA and CDR2 is FQGNSA. The CDR3 totals 14 residues. CDR3 DNA: TGTGCCAGCAGCCCAGCGAGGCTCTCCGAAAAACTGTTTTTT. Amino acid sequence: CASSPARLSEKLFF.

The rearrangement joins TRBV27 to TRBJ2-7, with D possibly being TRBD2 (5 bases). The V and J ends lost 8 bases and 4 bases respectively, with 24 bases between them. Germline CDR1 is MNHEY and CDR2 is SMNVEV (reference sequence). The CDR3 length is 16 residues. CDR3 sequence reads: CASEKQSGVPGYEQYF. For the CDR3, the DNA is TGTGCCAGCGAGAAGCAATCCGGGGTCCCCGGGTACGAGCAGTACTTC.

The chain carries TRBV6-1 and TRBJ1-2; D possibly corresponds to TRBD1 (5 bases). This CDR3 is 17 amino acids long. V lost 1 base and J 4 bases, leaving 19 bases between the germline ends. Germline V gene sequence: CDR1 MNHNS, CDR2 SASEGT. The CDR3 region has the DNA TGTGCCAGCAGTGAAGGGACACTTACGGTCGGGGTCTATGGCTACACCTTC. It codes for CASSEGTLTVGVYGYTF.

V usage is TRBV27 and J usage is TRBJ1-2, with D unresolved. The CDR3 is 14 amino acids. Deletions cut 5 bases from V and 8 bases from J, with 18 bases between. Germline CDR1 reads MNHEY; CDR2 reads SMNVEV (reference sequence). The CDR3 DNA reads as TGTGCCAGCAGTCTCTCGGACGGGGTTGGCGGCTACACCTTC. As protein: CASSLSDGVGGYTF.

V and J are TRBV6-5 and TRBJ1-2; maybe TRBD1 (6 bases). There are 13 residues in the CDR3. Germline CDR1 reads MNHEY; CDR2 reads SVGAGI. V dropped 10 bases and J dropped 4 bases, with 16 bases sitting between them. The CDR3 protein is CATAAGGLYGYTF. DNA of the CDR3: TGTGCCACCGCTGCTGGGGGCCTCTATGGCTACACCTTC.

The CDR3 region is CSVEDIRGPSYNEQFF. As DNA, the CDR3 is TGCAGCGTTGAAGATATCAGGGGGCCGTCCTACAATGAGCAGTTCTTC. V is TRBV29-1 and J is TRBJ2-1; TRBD1 matches at 8 bases. The CDR3 runs 16 residues. From germline, CDR1 is SQVTM and CDR2 ANQGSEA. Losses at the gene ends were 0 bases for V and 1 base for J; bases not matched to a gene: 5.

This chain connects TRBV30 to TRBJ1-1; TRBD1 might be the D (5 bases). V lost 4 bases to trimming and J lost 4 bases, with 10 bases between them. CDR1 is GTSNPN and CDR2 is SVGIG in the germline V gene (reference sequence). This CDR3 is built from 12 residues. The DNA of the CDR3 is TGTGCCTGGAACCGGGGGGTCACTGAAGCTTTCTTT. This codes for CAWNRGVTEAFF.

This clone appeared once. In the same sample, other DNA sequences code for this CDR3. V and J are TRBV4-3 and TRBJ2-1; 8 bases line up with TRBD1. This CDR3 has 16 residues. The J segment lost 10 bases and the V segment lost 0 bases, leaving 11 bases of the junction unmatched. CDR1 and CDR2 (germline): LGHNA, YSLEER. CDR3 amino acids: CASSQDVGGTGGEQFF. For the CDR3, the DNA is TGCGCCAGCAGCCAAGATGTCGGTGGGACAGGCGGCGAGCAGTTCTTC.